A single sample is the source of the 3 T cell receptor beta chains below, sequenced in a study of OX40 agonist ivuxolimab in advanced cancers. Using immunoSEQ multiplex PCR, the repertoire was profiled, and TCRdb retains in-frame clones only, with some absent. The table shows tens of thousands of clones, with 70% to 90% occurring only once. The sample was CD4+ or CD8+ T cells sorted from blood, taken in a trial of the OX40 agonist ivuxolimab. These receptors were taken from an adult with an advanced solid tumor such as melanoma, head and neck, liver or kidney cancer.

This chain joins TRBV6-5 and TRBJ1-2; D is undetermined. Per the germline V gene, CDR1 is MNHEY and CDR2 is SVGAGI. Trimming cost V 10 bases and J 5 bases, with 17 bases left between them. The CDR3 has 13 residues. CDR3 region: CATSQRQSYGYTF. The DNA for the CDR3 is TGTGCCACCTCGCAGAGACAAAGTTATGGCTACACCTTC.

The chain recombines TRBV11-2 with TRBJ2-1; possible D gene TRBD1, 6 bases. Trimming took off 1 base at V and 7 bases at J, with 20 bases between the two ends. This CDR3 has 17 amino acids. The germline gives CDR1 SGHAT, CDR2 FQNNGV. CDR3 sequence (DNA): TGTGCCAGCAGCTTAGGGATTGGGGGCCATACCGGAAATGAGCAGTTCTTC. Translation: CASSLGIGGHTGNEQFF.

The rearrangement links TRBV27 to TRBJ2-7; possible D gene TRBD1, 6 bases. The V gene lost 2 bases and the J gene lost 7 bases, with 15 bases spanning the gap. Looked up from germline, CDR1 is MNHEY and CDR2 is SMNVEV (reference sequence). The CDR3 loop spans 14 amino acids. In nucleotides, the CDR3 is TGTGCCAGCAGTTTAACAGGGCGAGCCTTGGAGCAGTACTTC. Its protein product is CASSLTGRALEQYF.